The rows below give T cell receptor beta chains drawn from one sample of a study of blood T cell repertoires in COVID-19. Libraries were prepared by immunoSEQ multiplex PCR; TCRdb keeps only in-frame clonotypes and omits some of them. Of roughly 500,000 clones in the sample, 88% were seen once. The specimen sequenced was PBMCs or T cells enriched from blood (not recorded which). The origin of the receptors is a woman aged 40 to 49 who had recovered from COVID-19. CDR3s include the opening cysteine and the closing phenylalanine or tryptophan. Each record gives: V gene, D gene, J gene, clone size, CDR3 length, CDR3 DNA, CDR3 protein. The D gene is left open where the match is weak. Clone size is shown for a subset of rows, as once, few, many or a class of expanded clone.

v_call: TRBV15
d_call: TRBD1
j_call: TRBJ2-2
clone_size: .
cdr3_length: 16
cdr3_nt: TGTGCCACCAGCAGATCTGGGACAGGGGGCCCCGGGGAGCTGTTTTTT
cdr3_aa: CATSRSGTGGPGELFF

v_call: TRBV6-5
d_call: TRBD1
j_call: TRBJ1-2
clone_size: .
cdr3_length: 16
cdr3_nt: TGTGCCAGCAGTTACCTTCCGGGACAGGGTAACTATGGCTACACCTTC
cdr3_aa: CASSYLPGQGNYGYTF

v_call: TRBV10-2
d_call: .
j_call: TRBJ1-1
clone_size: .
cdr3_length: 11
cdr3_nt: TGCGCCAGCGAGCAGGGCACTGAAGCTTTCTTT
cdr3_aa: CASEQGTEAFF

v_call: TRBV10-2
d_call: TRBD1
j_call: TRBJ1-3
clone_size: .
cdr3_length: 15
cdr3_nt: TGCGCCAGCAGCGCGGACAGGGGGCTTGGAAACACCATATATTTT
cdr3_aa: CASSADRGLGNTIYF

v_call: TRBV25-1
d_call: TRBD1
j_call: TRBJ1-4
clone_size: .
cdr3_length: 14
cdr3_nt: TGTGCCAGTAGCGAGGGACAGGGCGGTGAAAAACTGTTTTTT
cdr3_aa: CASSEGQGGEKLFF

v_call: TRBV5-1
d_call: .
j_call: TRBJ2-7
clone_size: .
cdr3_length: 12
cdr3_nt: TGCGCCAGCAGCCAGCAGGGGTTCGAGCAGTACTTC
cdr3_aa: CASSQQGFEQYF

v_call: TRBV29-1
d_call: TRBD1
j_call: TRBJ2-5
clone_size: .
cdr3_length: 14
cdr3_nt: TGCAGCGCTGCCCCCGGGACAGTTAAAGAGACCCAGTACTTC
cdr3_aa: CSAAPGTVKETQYF

v_call: TRBV4-3
d_call: TRBD2
j_call: TRBJ2-1
clone_size: .
cdr3_length: 17
cdr3_nt: TGCGCCAGCAGCCAAGACCTAAACGGGGGGGGTTACAATGAGCAGTTCTTC
cdr3_aa: CASSQDLNGGGYNEQFF

v_call: TRBV5-4
d_call: TRBD2
j_call: TRBJ2-7
clone_size: few
cdr3_length: 16
cdr3_nt: TGTGCCAGCAGCCAGGGCGCGACTAGCGGGACCGGCCGGCAGTACTTC
cdr3_aa: CASSQGATSGTGRQYF

v_call: TRBV4-3
d_call: TRBD1
j_call: TRBJ2-1
clone_size: .
cdr3_length: 16
cdr3_nt: TGCGCCAGCAGCCAAGATCAAGGGGGCAGAGGTAATGAGCAGTTCTTC
cdr3_aa: CASSQDQGGRGNEQFF

v_call: TRBV6-5
d_call: .
j_call: TRBJ1-6
clone_size: .
cdr3_length: 13
cdr3_nt: TGTGCCAGCAGCCCCTCACACGATTCACCCCTCCACTTT
cdr3_aa: CASSPSHDSPLHF

v_call: TRBV19
d_call: TRBD1
j_call: TRBJ1-1
clone_size: .
cdr3_length: 18
cdr3_nt: TGTGCCAGTAGTATGGGTTTCAGACAGGGAAGAGATGACACTGAAGCTTTCTTT
cdr3_aa: CASSMGFRQGRDDTEAFF

v_call: TRBV2
d_call: TRBD2
j_call: TRBJ2-2
clone_size: .
cdr3_length: 16
cdr3_nt: TGTGCCAGCAGTGAACGGAGCGGGAGGGCCGCCGGGGAGCTGTTTTTT
cdr3_aa: CASSERSGRAAGELFF

v_call: TRBV20-1
d_call: .
j_call: TRBJ1-2
clone_size: .
cdr3_length: 11
cdr3_nt: TGCAGTGCTAGAGATCGTAGCGGCTACACCTTC
cdr3_aa: CSARDRSGYTF

v_call: TRBV19
d_call: .
j_call: TRBJ1-2
clone_size: few
cdr3_length: 14
cdr3_nt: TGTGCCAGTACCCTCGGGACAAAGGTATATGGCTACACCTTC
cdr3_aa: CASTLGTKVYGYTF

v_call: TRBV27
d_call: TRBD1
j_call: TRBJ2-3
clone_size: .
cdr3_length: 15
cdr3_nt: TGTGCCAGCAGTTTCCGACAGGGAGTCACAGATACGCAGTATTTT
cdr3_aa: CASSFRQGVTDTQYF

v_call: TRBV18
d_call: .
j_call: TRBJ1-1
clone_size: .
cdr3_length: 14
cdr3_nt: TGTGCCAGCTCGGGACAAACAGGGAACACTGAAGCTTTCTTT
cdr3_aa: CASSGQTGNTEAFF

v_call: TRBV27
d_call: .
j_call: TRBJ1-1
clone_size: .
cdr3_length: 14
cdr3_nt: TGTGCCAGCAGTTGGGGAGGTTGGGGCGCTGAAGCTTTCTTT
cdr3_aa: CASSWGGWGAEAFF

v_call: TRBV7-9
d_call: TRBD2
j_call: TRBJ2-2
clone_size: .
cdr3_length: 15
cdr3_nt: TGTGCCAGCAGAAGACTAGCGGTGAACACCGGGGAGCTGTTTTTT
cdr3_aa: CASRRLAVNTGELFF

v_call: TRBV6-1
d_call: TRBD1
j_call: TRBJ1-2
clone_size: .
cdr3_length: 16
cdr3_nt: TGTGCCAGCAGTGAAACCCCGACTGACAGGGGCTATGGCTACACCTTC
cdr3_aa: CASSETPTDRGYGYTF

v_call: TRBV10-3
d_call: TRBD1
j_call: TRBJ1-2
clone_size: .
cdr3_length: 14
cdr3_nt: TGTGCCATCACTGAGTCCGGGACAGCCAGCGGCTACACCTTC
cdr3_aa: CAITESGTASGYTF

v_call: TRBV5-1
d_call: .
j_call: TRBJ1-1
clone_size: few
cdr3_length: 14
cdr3_nt: TGCGCCAGCAGCTTAGGGAGTAACACCTTTGAAGCTTTCTTT
cdr3_aa: CASSLGSNTFEAFF

v_call: TRBV19
d_call: .
j_call: TRBJ2-5
clone_size: .
cdr3_length: 13
cdr3_nt: TGTGCCAGTAGTATAGAAGCAGGGCCTTTCCAGTACTTC
cdr3_aa: CASSIEAGPFQYF

v_call: TRBV10-1
d_call: TRBD1
j_call: TRBJ2-1
clone_size: .
cdr3_length: 13
cdr3_nt: TGCGCCAGCAAAGATCCAGGGGGCAATGAGCAGTTCTTC
cdr3_aa: CASKDPGGNEQFF

v_call: TRBV11-3
d_call: .
j_call: TRBJ2-1
clone_size: .
cdr3_length: 13
cdr3_nt: TGTGCCAGCAGCCCTAGACCATCCAATGAGCAGTTCTTC
cdr3_aa: CASSPRPSNEQFF

v_call: TRBV5-4
d_call: .
j_call: TRBJ1-2
clone_size: .
cdr3_length: 14
cdr3_nt: TGTGCCAGCAGCTTGCAAGGGACATTCTATGGCTACACCTTC
cdr3_aa: CASSLQGTFYGYTF

v_call: TRBV14
d_call: TRBD1
j_call: TRBJ1-1
clone_size: .
cdr3_length: 15
cdr3_nt: TGTGCCAGCAGCCAAACCAACAGGGGTTCCACTGAAGCTTTCTTT
cdr3_aa: CASSQTNRGSTEAFF

v_call: TRBV3-1/TRBV3-2
d_call: TRBD2
j_call: TRBJ2-2
clone_size: .
cdr3_length: 18
cdr3_nt: TGTGCCAGCAGCCAAATTGGACTAGCGGGAGGTTCCACCGGGGAGCTGTTTTTT
cdr3_aa: CASSQIGLAGGSTGELFF

v_call: TRBV4-1
d_call: .
j_call: TRBJ2-3
clone_size: .
cdr3_length: 17
cdr3_nt: TGCGCCAGCAGCCAAGAGGGCGTCACCCGTAGCACAGATACGCAGTATTTT
cdr3_aa: CASSQEGVTRSTDTQYF

v_call: TRBV6-2/TRBV6-3
d_call: TRBD1
j_call: TRBJ1-5
clone_size: .
cdr3_length: 14
cdr3_nt: TGTGCCAGCAGTTTCGGACAGGGGCCTCAGCCCCAGCATTTT
cdr3_aa: CASSFGQGPQPQHF

v_call: TRBV19
d_call: TRBD1
j_call: TRBJ1-2
clone_size: few
cdr3_length: 15
cdr3_nt: TGTGCCAGTAGTACCGGACAGGGAGATAACTATGGCTACACCTTC
cdr3_aa: CASSTGQGDNYGYTF

v_call: TRBV12-3/TRBV12-4
d_call: .
j_call: TRBJ1-5
clone_size: .
cdr3_length: 12
cdr3_nt: TGTGCCAGCAGTTCAAACAATCAGCCCCAGCATTTT
cdr3_aa: CASSSNNQPQHF

v_call: TRBV7-9
d_call: .
j_call: TRBJ1-1
clone_size: .
cdr3_length: 15
cdr3_nt: TGTGCCAGCAGCCGGGCGAGGGAGGGCAACGCTGAAGCTTTCTTT
cdr3_aa: CASSRAREGNAEAFF

v_call: TRBV4-1
d_call: TRBD2
j_call: TRBJ2-7
clone_size: .
cdr3_length: 16
cdr3_nt: TGCGCCAGCAGCCAAGAGTCCAGCGGGATTCCCTACGAGCAGTACTTC
cdr3_aa: CASSQESSGIPYEQYF

v_call: TRBV29-1
d_call: .
j_call: TRBJ2-3
clone_size: .
cdr3_length: 13
cdr3_nt: TGCAGCGTTGTCGGACAGTACACAGATACGCAGTATTTT
cdr3_aa: CSVVGQYTDTQYF

v_call: TRBV10-3
d_call: .
j_call: TRBJ1-1
clone_size: .
cdr3_length: 13
cdr3_nt: TGTGCCATCAGCCCCCCGGGAGGCACTGAAGCTTTCTTT
cdr3_aa: CAISPPGGTEAFF

v_call: TRBV11-3
d_call: TRBD1
j_call: TRBJ2-7
clone_size: .
cdr3_length: 17
cdr3_nt: TGTGCCAGCAGCTTAGGGTCTTGGGGACAGGATAACTACGAGCAGTACTTC
cdr3_aa: CASSLGSWGQDNYEQYF

v_call: TRBV9
d_call: .
j_call: TRBJ2-2
clone_size: .
cdr3_length: 13
cdr3_nt: TGTGCCAGCAGCCCCCGTGGAGCCGGGGAGCTGTTTTTT
cdr3_aa: CASSPRGAGELFF

v_call: TRBV20-1
d_call: TRBD2
j_call: TRBJ2-7
clone_size: .
cdr3_length: 13
cdr3_nt: TGCAGTGCTAGTATAGCGGGAGGCTTCGAGCAGTACTTC
cdr3_aa: CSASIAGGFEQYF

v_call: TRBV2
d_call: TRBD1
j_call: TRBJ1-2
clone_size: .
cdr3_length: 15
cdr3_nt: TGTGCCAGCAGAAAGACAGGGAACAGAAACTATGGCTACACCTTC
cdr3_aa: CASRKTGNRNYGYTF